Reported below is one T cell receptor (beta chain). The antigen it binds to is not known. There are no base qualities to consult, and no much larger clone falls within one base. V and J lose 6 bases and 14 bases, and a span of 25 bases separates them. CDR1 and CDR2, per the germline V gene, are SGHTA and FQGNSA. The CDR3 sequence holds 14 residues, the cysteine and phenylalanine included. The sequence is cut down to CDR3 DNA, 42 bases in frame from base 1. This record comes from a study of tumor-infiltrating lymphocytes in oesophageal squamous cell carcinoma (dated by TCRdb to 2016 to 2017). Library prep was done by PCR. Sequencing used an Illumina HiSeq 2000. TCRdb applied fastp at Q25 and MiXCR to the public reads, then kept only in-frame beta chains. Here each entry gathers all rows of one CDR3 protein and keeps the most common genes and DNA. This sample holds about 15,000 distinct CDR3 sequences; less than 60% were observed only once. In total, the top ten clones hold about 14% of the sample.

The chain was built from TRBV7-2 and TRBJ1-1, and possibly TRBD1, on 5 matching bases. This receptor was identified in a male donor with esophageal squamous cell carcinoma. The sample taken for sequencing was blood. The CDR3 has the sequence CASSLKNWGNEQFF. The DNA reads TGTGCCAGCAGTCTGAAAAACTGGGGCAACGAGCAGTTCTTT.